This T cell receptor beta chain appears in the sequencing data of a study of T cells after yellow fever vaccination. In TCRdb, the 5' RACE reads were re-called with MiXCR into one record per CDR3 protein. In the table there are about 580,000 distinct CDR3 sequences, about 15% of which are singletons. Germline V gene data show CDR1 as MNHEY and CDR2 as SVGAGI. The CDR3 loop spans 16 amino acids. J lost 4 bases, V lost 2 bases, and 4 bases had no gene match. In this sample, this clonotype turned up many times. This TCR was sampled from a man younger than 35 who received the YFV17D yellow fever vaccine. The rearrangement links TRBV6-5 to TRBJ2-2, with TRBD1 matching over 10 bases. The sequences come from PBMCs, collected 5 to 6 days after the first yellow fever vaccination. The CDR3 DNA follows: TGTGCCAGCAGTTACCCGGGACAGGGGATCACCGGGGAGCTGTTTTTT. This encodes CASSYPGQGITGELFF.